The rows below give T cell receptor beta chains drawn from one sample of a study of T-cell reconstitution after alpha-beta-depleted transplantation in children. Via MiXCR, TCRdb re-called the PCR reads, giving one row per CDR3 protein. The table records about 240,000 distinct CDR3 sequences, more than 10% of them present only once. The sequences come from PBMCs from the stem cell graft donor, collected from the stem cell graft. The source is a human donor who donated a stem cell graft to a child with acute lymphoblastic leukemia. Each CDR3 is given with its conserved first and last residue. The D gene is left open where the match is weak. Clone size is given for some rows only: seen once, a few or many times, or a class if the clone is expanded.

>TRBV6-5|TRBJ2-5|many|NA
TGTGCCAGCAGTTACTCCATTGGGGGCCAGGGAAAGACCCAGTACTTC
CASSYSIGGQGKTQYF
>TRBV6-2/TRBV6-3|TRBJ2-2|many|NA
TGTGCCAGCAGTTACTCAGGATACGGGGAGCTGTTTTTT
CASSYSGYGELFF
>TRBV7-2|TRBJ2-5|many|TRBD1
TGTGCCAGCAGTTTGATTGACAGGGGCCAAGAGACCCAGTACTTC
CASSLIDRGQETQYF
>TRBV3-1|TRBJ1-1|many|NA
TGTGCCAGCAGCCGGGTTTGGGGTGAAGCTTTCTTT
CASSRVWGEAFF
>TRBV20-1|TRBJ2-2|many|NA
TGCAGTGCAACCGGGGCCTCGAACACCGGGGAGCTGTTTTTT
CSATGASNTGELFF
>TRBV29-1|TRBJ1-2|many|NA
TGCAGCGTTGCGATTCTGAGGGGAGGCTACACCTTC
CSVAILRGGYTF
>TRBV10-2|TRBJ1-4|few|NA
TGCGCCAGCAGGGACAGTTCAACTAATGAAAAACTGTTTTTT
CASRDSSTNEKLFF
>TRBV10-3|TRBJ1-1|NA|NA
TGTGCCCGCAGTGGCAGTTGGTACTTCCCCGGGAAGAAGGGAAATGAAGCTTTCTTT
CARSGSWYFPGKKGNEAFF
>TRBV18|TRBJ2-1|many|TRBD1
TGTGCCAGCTCACTGGGGACAGGGTACAATGAGCAGTTCTTC
CASSLGTGYNEQFF
>TRBV6-5|TRBJ2-3|many|NA
TGTGCCAGCAGCACCCAGGGACTCACAGATACGCAGTATTTT
CASSTQGLTDTQYF
>TRBV12-3/TRBV12-4|TRBJ1-1|many|NA
TGTGCCAGCAGTTTAGCCCCCGAGGAGGAAGCTTTCTTT
CASSLAPEEEAFF
>TRBV7-9|TRBJ1-1|few|TRBD1
TGTGCCAGCAGCCCACGGACAGGGGGGGGCACTGAAGCTTTCTTT
CASSPRTGGGTEAFF
>TRBV21-1|TRBJ2-7|NA|NA
TGTGCCAGCAGCAAACCGGATCAGTACTTC
CASSKPDQYF
>TRBV4-1|TRBJ1-2|many|NA
TGCGCCAGCGCGGGGGGAGGAGGCTACACCTTC
CASAGGGGYTF
>TRBV5-1|TRBJ2-6|many|NA
TGCGCCAGCAGCTTATACTCTGGGGCCAACGTCCTGACTTTC
CASSLYSGANVLTF
>TRBV4-3|TRBJ1-1|many|NA
TGCGCCAGCAGCCTGGGCTCGGGGTTCGACACTGAAGCTTTCTTT
CASSLGSGFDTEAFF
>TRBV7-3|TRBJ2-2|many|NA
TGTGCCAGCAGCTTAATGAACGGGGAGCTGTTTTTT
CASSLMNGELFF
>TRBV18|TRBJ1-1|many|NA
TGTGCCAGCTCCCGAGAGGAAAACACTGAAGCTTTCTTT
CASSREENTEAFF
>TRBV27|TRBJ2-1|many|NA
TGTGCCAGCAGTTTACGTGGGGCGGGATACAATGAGCAGTTCTTC
CASSLRGAGYNEQFF
>TRBV5-1|TRBJ2-3|many|NA
TGCGCCAGCAGCTCCACAGGGAGGGACACAGATACGCAGTATTTT
CASSSTGRDTDTQYF
>TRBV28|TRBJ2-7|NA|TRBD2
TGTGCCAGCGGGGAAGAGCGGGGAACCTACGAGCAGTACTTC
CASGEERGTYEQYF
>TRBV29-1|TRBJ2-1|many|NA
TGCAGCGTTGAGCGGGAAAGTCGTGATGAGCAGTTCTTC
CSVERESRDEQFF
>TRBV9|TRBJ1-5|many|NA
TGTGCCAGCAGCGTAGGGAAGGAGGGACGGCCCCAGCATTTT
CASSVGKEGRPQHF
>TRBV6-2/TRBV6-3|TRBJ1-4|many|NA
TGTGCCAGCAGTATAACGACAGTATCTTTATCCCCTGCAACTAATGAAAAACTGTTTTTT
CASSITTVSLSPATNEKLFF
>TRBV25-1|TRBJ2-1|many|NA
TGTGCCAGCAGTGTGGCCGGGTCCATCAACAATGAGCAGTTCTTC
CASSVAGSINNEQFF
>TRBV20-1|TRBJ2-7|few|TRBD1
TGCAGTGCTAGAGGATGGGGACAGGGTATTCCCTACGAGCAGTACTTC
CSARGWGQGIPYEQYF
>TRBV11-1|TRBJ1-5|many|TRBD1
TGTGCCAGCAGCCCAAATAGGGACAGGGGGCTTGGACAGCCCCAGCATTTT
CASSPNRDRGLGQPQHF
>TRBV6-5|TRBJ2-7|many|NA
TGTGCCAGCAGCTTAGTCACGAGGGGGTACGAGCAGTACTTC
CASSLVTRGYEQYF
>TRBV29-1|TRBJ2-5|NA|NA
TGCAGCGTTGGAGGGTACCAAGAGACCCAGTACTTC
CSVGGYQETQYF
>TRBV6-5|TRBJ2-5|many|TRBD2
TGTGCCAGCACTTGGAGCAGGGCTAGTCTAGCGGGAGAGACCCAGTACTTC
CASTWSRASLAGETQYF
>TRBV15|TRBJ1-2|many|NA
TGTGCCACCAGCAGAGTCCTTGGGGCCGGCTACACCTTC
CATSRVLGAGYTF
>TRBV27|TRBJ1-5|many|NA
TGTGCCAGCAGTCCAAGGGGAGGTCAGCCCCAGCATTTT
CASSPRGGQPQHF
>TRBV6-5|TRBJ1-2|many|NA
TGTGCCAGCAGTTTTGCAGGTTCTAACTATGGCTACACCTTC
CASSFAGSNYGYTF
>TRBV5-1|TRBJ2-1|many|NA
TGCGCCAGCAGCTTGGGGGGACCGGGACAATCCTACAATGAGCAGTTCTTC
CASSLGGPGQSYNEQFF
>TRBV10-2|TRBJ2-7|NA|NA
TGCGCCAGCAGTCAGGGGACAACCTACGAGCAGTACTTC
CASSQGTTYEQYF
>TRBV11-2|TRBJ1-1|few|NA
TGTGCCAGCAGCTTAGGTAGACTTGCTGAAGCTTTCTTT
CASSLGRLAEAFF
>TRBV6-1|TRBJ1-1|many|TRBD1
TGTGCCAGCAGTGGGAACAGGGGGAACACTGAAGCTTTCTTT
CASSGNRGNTEAFF
>TRBV5-1|TRBJ1-4|NA|NA
TGCGCCAGCAGCTTGGAGGGGCCCGGTGGACTGTTTTTT
CASSLEGPGGLFF
>TRBV5-1|TRBJ2-7|many|NA
TGCGCCAGCAGCTCCCTGGCAGGGGAGCAGTACTTC
CASSSLAGEQYF
>TRBV7-8|TRBJ2-2|NA|NA
TGTGCCAGCAGCTTAGGATCGGGGTCGGGCGGGGAGCTGTTTTTT
CASSLGSGSGGELFF
>TRBV6-1|TRBJ2-2|many|NA
TGTGCCAGCAGCCGACCGGGGGCCGGGGAGCTGTTTTTT
CASSRPGAGELFF
>TRBV4-3|TRBJ2-4|many|NA
TGCGCCAGCAGCCAGGCCGGGCCATTAGCCAAAAACATTCAGTACTTC
CASSQAGPLAKNIQYF
>TRBV20-1|TRBJ2-7|many|TRBD2
TGCAGTGCTAGAGGCCGACTAGCGGGGGCCTCCTACGAGCAGTACTTC
CSARGRLAGASYEQYF
>TRBV5-5|TRBJ2-7|many|NA
TGTGCCAGCAGCTTGGTTGCGCGGTCCTACGAGCAGTACTTC
CASSLVARSYEQYF
>TRBV29-1|TRBJ2-7|NA|NA
TGCAGAGTTGAGGCGGAAGGGCCCTACGAGCAGTACTTC
CRVEAEGPYEQYF